This is a list of T cell receptor beta chains from one sample in a study of CD8 T cells in ankylosing spondylitis. MiXCR, run by TCRdb on the 5' RACE reads, gives a single entry per CDR3 protein. Of 210,000 or so distinct CDR3 sequences in the sample, 7.5% to 9.5% are singletons; the top ten hold around 5.1%. The sequenced sample was blood, either unsorted or a sorted T cell fraction (not recorded which). The receptors originated from a female donor with ankylosing spondylitis or in good health (not recorded which). Each CDR3 is given with its conserved first and last residue. The D gene is left open where the match is weak. The size entry is marked missing in some rows and otherwise reads once, few, many or a size class.

v_call	j_call	d_call	clone_size	cdr3_aa	cdr3_nt
TRBV7-9	TRBJ2-7	TRBD1	many	CASSRDRAEYEQYF	TGTGCCAGCAGTAGGGACAGGGCTGAGTACGAGCAGTACTTC
TRBV20-1	TRBJ2-7	-	many	CSPRGESGDEQYF	TGCAGTCCTAGGGGGGAGTCTGGCGACGAGCAGTACTTC
TRBV5-6	TRBJ2-5	-	many	CASSLGVGTQYF	TGTGCCAGCAGCTTGGGGGTCGGGACCCAGTACTTC
TRBV29-1	TRBJ2-1	-	many	CSAWGYNEQFF	TGCAGCGCCTGGGGGTACAATGAGCAGTTCTTC
TRBV20-1	TRBJ1-1	-	many	CSARDPENTEAFF	TGCAGTGCTAGAGATCCAGAGAACACTGAAGCTTTCTTT
TRBV5-6	TRBJ2-1	-	many	CASSSPTSNEQFF	TGTGCCAGCAGCTCGCCGACTAGCAATGAGCAGTTCTTC
TRBV7-9	TRBJ2-1	TRBD2	few	CASSYATGTSVFEQFF	TGTGCCAGCAGCTATGCCACCGGGACTAGCGTCTTTGAGCAGTTCTTC
TRBV7-8	TRBJ2-1	-	-	CASSLGLSHRSYNEQFF	TGTGCCAGCAGCTTAGGGTTAAGCCATCGCAGTTACAATGAGCAGTTCTTC
TRBV10-3	TRBJ2-3	TRBD2	many	CAVSLLAGGEDTQYF	TGTGCCGTAAGTCTCTTAGCGGGAGGAGAAGATACGCAGTATTTT
TRBV20-1	TRBJ2-1	TRBD2	many	CSARDPWTSGSTNEQFF	TGCAGTGCTAGAGATCCCTGGACTAGCGGGAGCACCAATGAGCAGTTCTTC
TRBV3-1	TRBJ1-2	-	-	CASSQGGYGYTF	TGTGCCAGCAGCCAAGGGGGTTATGGCTACACCTTC
TRBV5-1	TRBJ2-1	-	many	CASSLYEVDQQFF	TGCGCCAGCAGCTTGTACGAGGTTGATCAGCAGTTCTTC
TRBV10-2	TRBJ1-1	-	few	CASSEATANTEAFF	TGCGCCAGCAGTGAAGCGACAGCCAACACTGAAGCTTTCTTT
TRBV12-3/TRBV12-4	TRBJ2-2	-	many	CASSRQLSNTGELFF	TGTGCCAGCAGTCGTCAACTATCGAACACCGGGGAGCTGTTTTTT